The sequence of this TCR beta chain was determined in a study of human T cells and chemical hapten exposure. Time point denoted: patch test 2, 6 weeks after DPC sensitization. The treatment here: therapeutic diphenylcyclopropenone sensitization with weekly scalp DPC. TCRdb passed the RACE reads through MiXCR, listing each CDR3 protein once. Among some 82,000 distinct CDR3 sequences, around 6.7% were seen once, and the ten largest hold 1% to 1.5%. This clonotype was recorded many times. The ends were cut back, 3 bases at V and 0 bases at J, with 18 bases in the middle. The CDR3 is 18 residues long. CDR1 DFQATT and CDR2 SNEGSKA come from the germline V gene (reference sequence).

The source was whole blood, collected in connection with sensitization to the hapten diphenylcyclopropenone (DPC). The receptor's source is a woman under 40 with alopecia areata. Some clones in this sample may be carry-over from other donors' samples. V usage is TRBV20-1 and J usage is TRBJ1-6; D unresolved. The CDR3 region is CSARRENLFSSYNSPLHF. CDR3 nucleotides: TGCAGTGCTAGGCGGGAAAACCTTTTTAGCTCCTATAATTCACCCCTCCACTTT.